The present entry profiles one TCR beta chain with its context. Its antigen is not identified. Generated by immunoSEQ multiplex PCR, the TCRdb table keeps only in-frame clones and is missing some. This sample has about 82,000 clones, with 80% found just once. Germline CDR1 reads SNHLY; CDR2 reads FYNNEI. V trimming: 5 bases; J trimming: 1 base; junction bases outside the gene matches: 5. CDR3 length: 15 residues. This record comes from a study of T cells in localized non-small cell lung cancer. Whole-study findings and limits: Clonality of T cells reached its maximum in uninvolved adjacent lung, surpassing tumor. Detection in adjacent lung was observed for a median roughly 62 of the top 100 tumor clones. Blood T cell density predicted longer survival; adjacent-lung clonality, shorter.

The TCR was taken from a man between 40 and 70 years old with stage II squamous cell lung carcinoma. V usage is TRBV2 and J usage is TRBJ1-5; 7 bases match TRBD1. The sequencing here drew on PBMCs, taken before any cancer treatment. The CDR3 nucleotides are TGTGCCAGCAGTAAGGGACAGAGGAGCAATCAGCCCCAGCATTTT. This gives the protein CASSKGQRSNQPQHF.